The 29 T cell receptor beta chains presented below share a single source sample, sequenced in a study of metastatic and nonmetastatic thyroid tumors. TCRdb re-called clones via MiXCR from the PCR reads. The data contain approximately 20,000 clones, approximately 12% of them singletons. All patients were treatment-naive before thyroid surgery. Source material: blood. Every receptor here comes from a female donor with papillary thyroid cancer or a benign thyroid nodule (not recorded which). Some clones in this sample may be carry-over from other donors' samples.

This clone was seen at least ten times. V is TRBV3-1 and J is TRBJ1-1; unclear D gene. Germline assignment: CDR1 LGHDT and CDR2 YNNKEL (reference sequence). This CDR3 has 13 residues. V gave up 3 bases and J gave up 0 bases, with 5 bases separating them. CDR3 coding DNA: TGTGCCAGCAGCCAGCGGGTGAACACTGAAGCTTTCTTT. This encodes CASSQRVNTEAFF.

Concerning this clone itself: This may come from a read error, since a much larger clone is one base off. This specimen includes other DNA sequences encoding the same CDR3. The genes are TRBV10-2 and TRBJ1-1; D is unclear. The CDR3 covers 13 residues. Germline V gene lookup returns CDR1 WSHSY and CDR2 SAAADI. The CDR3 protein is CASSESGRPEALF. The CDR3, as DNA: TGCGCCAGCAGTGAGTCTGGGCGGCCTGAAGCTCTCTTT.

This clone is judged medium-sized. V usage is TRBV6-2 or TRBV6-3 and J usage is TRBJ1-2, with a weak D call TRBD1 (6 bases). V lost 6 bases, J lost 4 bases, and 12 bases lay in between. CDR1 is MNHEY, CDR2 SVGEGT, per germline. The CDR3 is 13 residues long. CDR3 sequence: CASRSPGAYGYTF. CDR3 nucleotides: TGTGCCAGCAGGTCGCCAGGGGCCTATGGCTACACCTTC.

In this sample, this clone turned up many times. The chain joins TRBV20-1 to TRBJ1-4, with D tentatively TRBD1 (5 bases). The germline V gene has CDR1 DFQATT and CDR2 SNEGSKA (reference sequence). The CDR3 is 11 amino acids. The V gene lost 3 bases and the J gene lost 9 bases, with 8 bases spanning the gap. CDR3 sequence: CSASAGQKLFF. The CDR3 DNA sequence: TGCAGTGCTAGCGCAGGGCAAAAACTGTTTTTT.

There are many counts of this clone. The rearrangement joins TRBV29-1 to TRBJ2-1, with TRBD2 matching over 8 bases. Germline lookup yields CDR1 SQVTM and CDR2 ANQGSEA. The V gene end was trimmed by 5 bases and the J gene end by 5 bases; junction bases not matched to a gene: 8. This CDR3 spans 14 amino acids. CDR3 sequence: CSVHPREGNNEQFF. Here the CDR3 DNA reads TGCAGCGTTCACCCCCGGGAGGGAAACAATGAGCAGTTCTTC.

This clone was seen at least ten times. This chain links TRBV6-1 with TRBJ2-1; D gene uncertain. The CDR3 is 14 amino acids. Germline CDR1 reads MNHNS; CDR2 reads SASEGT. V was trimmed by 6 bases and J by 9 bases, leaving 18 bases between them. CDR3 in DNA: TGTGCCAGCAGGGATAAGGGCGGTGGCTTTGAGCAGTTCTTC. This encodes CASRDKGGGFEQFF.

In this sample, this clone turned up once. This chain joins TRBV11-3 and TRBJ2-1; 8 nucleotides align to TRBD1. The CDR3 is 14 amino acids. Germline assignment: CDR1 SGHNT and CDR2 YENEEA. Trimming removed 8 bases from V and 4 bases from J; junction bases left unmatched: 7. The CDR3 region is CASSRQGMYNEQFF. The DNA of the CDR3 is TGTGCCAGCTCAAGACAGGGGATGTACAATGAGCAGTTCTTC.

The rearrangement joins TRBV5-4 to TRBJ2-5; no reliable D call. CDR1 and CDR2 from the germline V gene are SGHNT and YYREEE (reference sequence). V lost 3 bases and J 1 base, leaving 13 bases between the germline ends. The CDR3 is 15 residues long. CDR3 protein: CASSSERQAQETQYF. CDR3 nucleotides: TGTGCCAGCAGCTCCGAACGACAAGCCCAAGAGACCCAGTACTTC.

V gene TRBV11-1 combines with J gene TRBJ2-7, with 7 nucleotides matching TRBD1. After removal of 3 bases from V and 5 bases from J, the junction contained 13 bases not matched to a gene. The CDR3 covers 16 residues. Germline V lookup: CDR1 SGHAT, CDR2 FQDESV (reference sequence). CDR3 sequence reads: CASSFTSCWTGDEQYF. As DNA, the CDR3 is TGTGCCAGCAGCTTTACGTCATGTTGGACAGGTGACGAGCAGTACTTC.

A few counts support this clone. The CDR3 loop is CASSIGGLNTEAFF. CDR3 bases: TGTGCCAGTAGTATAGGCGGGCTGAACACTGAAGCTTTCTTT. The chain is built from TRBV19 and TRBJ1-1; D unresolved. Germline-derived CDR1 and CDR2 are LNHDA and SQIVND (reference sequence). CDR3 length: 14 amino acids. V dropped 1 base and J dropped 0 bases, with 6 bases sitting between them.

This clone was detected many times. This chain uses TRBV28 with TRBJ1-1, with 10 bases that match TRBD1. The junction had 8 bases not matched to a gene; V was cut back by 5 bases and J by 5 bases. Germline assignment: CDR1 MDHEN and CDR2 SYDVKM. CDR3 length equals 15 residues. The CDR3 coding sequence is TGTGCCAGCAGTCTCGGGACAGGGGTAGGGACTGAAGCTTTCTTT. This gives the protein CASSLGTGVGTEAFF.

By share of the sample, this clone is medium-sized (0.01 to 0.1%). V and J are TRBV6-1 and TRBJ1-5; D is perhaps TRBD1 (5 bases). Germline V CDR1 and CDR2: MNHNS, SASEGT. The CDR3 totals 16 residues. V was clipped by 1 base and J by 4 bases, with 14 bases between them. CDR3 residues: CASSEVAGVGNQPQHF. CDR3 nucleotides: TGTGCCAGCAGTGAAGTTGCGGGGGTAGGAAATCAGCCCCAGCATTTT.

This clone was counted only a few times. At one boundary the junction diverges from the germline segment, which might be a read error. The sample carries other DNA sequences with the same CDR3. V usage is TRBV6-1 and J usage is TRBJ2-2; 10 bases map to TRBD1. There are 15 residues in the CDR3. The germline CDR1 and CDR2 sequences are MNHNS and SASEGT. In nucleotides, the CDR3 is TGTGCTAGCACGTTCGATGGGACAGGGGTCGGGGAGCTGTTCTTT. It is translated as CASTFDGTGVGELFF.

This clone has at least ten counts. The V call is TRBV2, the J call TRBJ2-1; TRBD2 might be the D (6 bases). This CDR3 contains 14 residues. From germline, CDR1 is SNHLY and CDR2 FYNNEI. V lost 6 bases and J lost 7, with 16 bases in between. CDR3 sequence: CASSARDFMNEQFF. DNA of the CDR3: TGTGCCAGCAGCGCCCGGGACTTCATGAATGAGCAGTTCTTC.

This clone was detected many times. The chain recombines TRBV20-1 with TRBJ2-7; 10 bases are shared with TRBD2. This CDR3 has 14 amino acids. Germline CDR1 reads DFQATT; CDR2 reads SNEGSKA (reference sequence). Trimming took 4 bases from V and 2 from J; bases not matched to a gene: 5. CDR3 residues: CSAIRTSGAYEQYF. The CDR3 DNA follows: TGCAGTGCTATACGGACTAGCGGAGCCTACGAGCAGTACTTC.

A note on this clone: A much bigger clone sits one base away, suggesting this may be a read error. V is TRBV4-1 and J is TRBJ2-7, with D tentatively TRBD1 or TRBD2 (6 bases each). The CDR3 totals 14 residues. Germline values: CDR1 MGHRA, CDR2 YSYEKL. CDR3 amino acids: CARSQPWRDNEQYF. The CDR3 DNA follows: TGCGCCCGCAGCCAACCGTGGAGGGACAACGAGCAGTACTTC.

In the case of this clone: At one of its ends the junction is not consistent with the germline gene, which may arise from a read error. Different DNA sequences within this sample yield the same CDR3. This chain links TRBV28 with TRBJ2-3, with 7 bases that match TRBD2. The CDR3 runs 17 residues. Germline CDR1 is MDHEN and CDR2 is SYDVKM. This CDR3 is CASSPQGVTSVTDTQYF. CDR3 bases: TGTGCCAGCAGCCCTCAGGGTGTCACTAGCGTAACAGATACGCAGTACTTT.

This clone has ten or more counts. Since a much larger clone is just one base distant, this may be a read error. Different DNA sequences within this sample yield the same CDR3. V is TRBV27 and J is TRBJ1-2; D perhaps matches TRBD1 (6 bases). This CDR3 region has 16 residues. CDR1 is MNHEY and CDR2 is SMNVEV in the germline V gene (reference sequence). The chain's CDR3 is CASSPYLTGTANGYTF. As DNA, the CDR3 is TGCGCCAGCAGTCCCTATTTGACAGGCACTGCCAATGGCTACACCTTC.

This clone came up many times. The V and J genes are TRBV20-1 and TRBJ1-2, with 7 bases fitting TRBD1. This CDR3 has 13 amino acids. J lost 5 bases, V lost 5 bases, and 8 bases had no gene match. CDR1 and CDR2 from the germline V gene are DFQATT and SNEGSKA (reference sequence). CDR3 bases: TGCAGTGCTTCGGACAGGTCAGAGTATGGCTACACCTTC. This codes for CSASDRSEYGYTF.

There are many counts of this clone. This rearrangement joins TRBV7-9 to TRBJ1-2; no firm D call. The CDR3 has 13 residues. V was trimmed by 1 base and J by 5 bases, leaving 8 bases between them. Germline lookup yields CDR1 SEHNR and CDR2 FQNEAQ (reference sequence). The chain's CDR3 is CASSLGTEYGYTF. Written as DNA, the CDR3 is TGTGCCAGCAGCTTAGGGACCGAGTATGGCTACACCTTC.

This clone was detected ten times or more. This chain connects TRBV27 to TRBJ1-2, with D possibly TRBD1 on 6 matching bases. V was cut by 6 bases and J by 7 bases, with 21 bases left in between. Germline V lookup: CDR1 MNHEY, CDR2 SMNVEV (reference sequence). The CDR3 extends over 15 amino acids. Here the CDR3 reads CASSFWPPQGLGYTF. The CDR3 DNA is TGTGCCAGCAGCTTCTGGCCGCCCCAGGGGCTTGGCTACACCTTC.

This clone was detected many times. V gene TRBV11-2 combines with J gene TRBJ2-1, with unresolved D. The CDR3 is 13 residues long. Germline V gene sequence: CDR1 SGHAT, CDR2 FQNNGV. Trimming took 0 bases from V and 6 from J, leaving 6 bases between them. This CDR3 is CASSLDLGNEQFF. The CDR3 DNA sequence: TGTGCCAGCAGCTTAGACCTCGGCAATGAGCAGTTCTTC.

This clone occurred many times. This chain joins TRBV9 and TRBJ1-2; 7 bases match TRBD1. The germline CDR1 and CDR2 sequences are SGDLS and YYNGEE. This CDR3 region has 14 residues. The V gene end was trimmed by 2 bases and the J gene end by 7 bases; junction bases not matched to a gene: 8. The CDR3 spells CASSVGDSPSGYTF. The CDR3 DNA is TGTGCCAGCAGCGTCGGGGACAGCCCTAGTGGCTACACCTTC.

This clone rates as medium-sized. J is TRBJ2-2 and V is TRBV19, with no clear D. The ends were cut back, 6 bases at V and 1 base at J, with 0 bases in the middle. Germline CDR1 and CDR2: LNHDA and SQIVND (reference sequence). There are 11 residues in the CDR3. This CDR3 reads CASRNTGELFF. The CDR3 nucleotides read TGTGCCAGTAGGAACACCGGGGAGCTGTTTTTT.

This clone occurred many times. This chain uses TRBV12-3 or TRBV12-4 with TRBJ1-1, with D possibly being TRBD1 (5 bases). CDR3 length: 13 residues. Trimming stripped 3 bases from V and 7 bases from J, with 12 bases between. CDR3 protein: CASSLWDRREAFF. DNA of the CDR3: TGTGCCAGCAGTTTGTGGGACCGCCGTGAAGCTTTCTTT.

This clone occurred many times. This chain links TRBV9 with TRBJ2-1; 8 bases align to TRBD2. CDR1 SGDLS and CDR2 YYNGEE come from the germline V gene. CDR3 length equals 13 residues. V lost 4 bases to trimming and J lost 9 bases; unmatched junction nucleotides: 6. The DNA for the CDR3 is TGTGCCAGCAGCAACCGGGGGGGCGGTGAGCAGTTCTTC. Its translation: CASSNRGGGEQFF.

This clone was detected ten times or more. The V gene is TRBV10-1, the J gene TRBJ1-6, with a weak D call TRBD1 (6 bases). Trimming stripped 5 bases from V and 3 bases from J, with 8 bases between. The CDR3 totals 14 residues. Germline assignment: CDR1 WNHNN and CDR2 SYGVQD (reference sequence). The CDR3, as DNA: TGCGCCAGCAGTCCACAGGGCTATAATTCACCCCTCCACTTT. Amino acid sequence: CASSPQGYNSPLHF.

Many counts were recorded for this clone. The chain combines TRBV13 with TRBJ1-1, with D maybe TRBD1 (5 bases). CDR3 length: 14 amino acids. V lost 8 bases and J 1 base, leaving 14 bases between the germline ends. Germline assignment: CDR1 PRHDT and CDR2 FYEKMQ (reference sequence). For the CDR3, the DNA is TGTGCCAGCTGCCGACAGTCAAGGAACACTGAAGCTTTCTTT. It codes for CASCRQSRNTEAFF.

The chain uses TRBV12-3 or TRBV12-4 and TRBJ2-5, with 9 bases matching TRBD2. V lost 5 bases to trimming and J lost 4 bases; unmatched junction nucleotides: 11. There are 16 residues in the CDR3. The chain's CDR3 is CASSPPGSGGLETQYF. The CDR3 bases are TGTGCCAGCAGTCCTCCGGGAAGCGGGGGGCTAGAGACCCAGTACTTC.